What follows are 22 T cell receptor beta chains derived from one specimen sequenced in a study of a mutant IDH1 vaccine in newly diagnosed glioma. TCRdb's table, derived via immunoSEQ multiplex PCR, lists solely in-frame clones and lacks some. Here the sample spans about 82,000 clones, roughly 85% being singletons. Regarding time point: week 23, last vaccination. Each vaccine dose was 300 ug of mutant IDH1 20-mer peptide, with topical imiquimod. Antigens of these TCRs are unknown. Here the sequenced sample was PBMCs, taken from a glioma patient whose treatment included an IDH1 peptide vaccine. The receptors here all came from a man aged 25 to 45 with glioma. Some clones in this sample may be carry-over from other donors' samples.

The chain uses TRBV4-1 and TRBJ2-5, with D perhaps TRBD1 (6 bases). The CDR3 is 14 amino acids. Per the germline V gene, CDR1 is MGHRA and CDR2 is YSYEKL. Trimming took 4 bases from V and 2 from J, leaving 11 bases between them. CDR3 DNA sequence: TGCGCCAGCAGCCGAAGGACAGCGCAAGAGACCCAGTACTTC. As protein: CASSRRTAQETQYF.

As concerns this clone: At one of its ends the junction is not consistent with the germline gene, which may arise from a read error. The gene calls are TRBV18 and TRBJ1-2, with D maybe TRBD1 (6 bases). The length of the CDR3 is 16 residues. CDR1 and CDR2 from the germline V gene are KGHSH and LQKENI. The CDR3, as DNA: TGTGTCAGCTCACCGGTTTTCTCGTCAGGGGAGTCTGGCTACACCTTC. Translated: CVSSPVFSSGESGYTF.

The V and J genes are TRBV19 and TRBJ2-7, with 8 bases identical to TRBD1. The ends lost 3 bases at V and 0 bases at J; junction bases unmatched: 4. This CDR3 region has 15 residues. Germline CDR1 and CDR2: LNHDA and SQIVND (reference sequence). The chain's CDR3 is CASSIGTGSSYEQYF. In DNA form, the CDR3 reads TGTGCCAGTAGTATTGGGACAGGCAGCTCCTACGAGCAGTACTTC.

The J gene is TRBJ2-1, the V gene TRBV4-2, with D perhaps TRBD1 (5 bases). The CDR3 loop spans 15 amino acids. V lost 1 base and J 1 base, leaving 8 bases between the germline ends. Germline CDR1 reads LGHNA; CDR2 reads YNFKEQ. CDR3 DNA sequence: TGTGCCAGCAGCCAAGTGGGGCCGTCCTACAATGAGCAGTTCTTC. It encodes CASSQVGPSYNEQFF.

The rearrangement uses TRBV5-4 and TRBJ2-3, with D uncertain. This CDR3 spans 12 amino acids. Germline assignment: CDR1 SGHNT and CDR2 YYREEE (reference sequence). Trimming cost V 5 bases and J 0 bases, with 4 bases left between them. In DNA form, the CDR3 reads TGTGCCAGCAGTCAGAGCACAGATACGCAGTATTTT. Translating gives CASSQSTDTQYF.

The sample holds one count of this clone. This chain joins TRBV19 and TRBJ2-1, with 15 bases fitting TRBD2. The CDR3 loop spans 19 amino acids. V was pared by 7 bases and J by 7 bases, with 17 bases of the junction left unmatched. Germline V CDR1 and CDR2: LNHDA, SQIVND (reference sequence). CDR3 region: CASTLQGPGLAGGSNEQFF. Here the CDR3 DNA reads TGTGCCAGTACCTTACAGGGACCGGGACTAGCGGGGGGAAGTAATGAGCAGTTCTTC.

The CDR3 sequence is CASSEAIEGGEQFF. The CDR3 nucleotides read TGTGCCAGCAGTGAAGCTATTGAGGGGGGTGAGCAGTTCTTC. V gene TRBV6-1 combines with J gene TRBJ2-1; D is perhaps TRBD1 or TRBD2 (6 bases each). The CDR3 covers 14 residues. The germline V gene encodes CDR1 MNHNS and CDR2 SASEGT. Deletions cut 0 bases from V and 9 bases from J, with 12 bases between.

In DNA form, the CDR3 reads TGCGCCAGCAGCTTGCTAGCGGGGGGCGAGAATGAGCAGTTCTTC. Its translation is CASSLLAGGENEQFF. The rearrangement uses TRBV5-1 and TRBJ2-1; 11 positions match TRBD2. Germline values: CDR1 SGHRS, CDR2 YFSETQ. The CDR3 has 15 amino acids. J was trimmed by 7 bases and V by 1 base; bases with no gene match: 4. The full variable domain, in which reference TRBV5-1 and TRBJ2-1 provide the parts outside the CDR3, is KAGVTQTPRYLIKTRGQQVTLSCSPISGHRSVSWYQQTPGQGLQFLFEYFSETQRNKGNFPGRFSGRQFSNSRSEMNVSTLELGDSALYLCASSLLAGGENEQFFGPGTRLTVL.

The V and J genes are TRBV11-1 and TRBJ2-7; 9 nucleotides agree with TRBD2. There are 15 residues in the CDR3. CDR1 is SGHAT and CDR2 is FQDESV in the germline V gene (reference sequence). Trimming took 1 base from V and 0 from J; bases not matched to a gene: 1. CDR3 sequence reads: CASSLVSGSSYEQYF. Written as DNA, the CDR3 is TGTGCCAGCAGCTTAGTTAGCGGGAGCTCCTACGAGCAGTACTTC.

This rearrangement joins TRBV5-4 to TRBJ2-5; TRBD1 matches at 7 bases. V shed 4 bases and J 3 bases; nucleotides not matched to a gene: 3. Germline CDR1 SGHNT, CDR2 YYREEE (reference sequence). This CDR3 region has 13 residues. As DNA, the CDR3 is TGTGCCAGCAGCAGAGACAGGGAAGAGACCCAGTACTTC. This codes for CASSRDREETQYF.

The chain couples TRBV9 to TRBJ2-7, with 8 positions matching TRBD2. J gave up 7 bases and V 3 bases, and 9 bases lay outside the gene matches. CDR1 is SGDLS and CDR2 is YYNGEE in the germline V gene. The length of the CDR3 is 14 residues. The CDR3 reads CASSAGLGFGEQYF. DNA for the CDR3: TGTGCCAGCAGCGCGGGACTAGGTTTCGGGGAGCAGTACTTC.

The V call is TRBV7-6, the J call TRBJ1-4; a weak D match, TRBD1 (5 bases). The CDR3 extends over 13 amino acids. Trimming took 1 base from V and 10 from J, leaving 10 bases between them. CDR1 is SGHVS, CDR2 FNYEAQ, per germline. The CDR3 region is CASSLGTSGKLFF. CDR3 nucleotide sequence: TGTGCCAGCAGCTTAGGGACATCTGGAAAACTGTTTTTT.

The CDR3 DNA is TGTGCCAGCAGTTATAATGAGGGCTCCTACGAGCAGTACTTC. It is translated as CASSYNEGSYEQYF. This chain links TRBV6-5 with TRBJ2-7, with D perhaps matching TRBD2 (5 bases). Looked up from germline, CDR1 is MNHEY and CDR2 is SVGAGI. Trimming left V 3 bases short and J 0 bases short, with 9 bases between. This CDR3 has 14 amino acids.

The DNA of the CDR3 is TGTGCCAGCAGGCGTACTAGCGGGAGGGCAACAGATACGCAGTATTTT. Translated, it gives CASRRTSGRATDTQYF. The V call is TRBV27, the J call TRBJ2-3; 13 bases are shared with TRBD2. The J segment lost 3 bases and the V segment lost 6 bases, leaving 6 bases of the junction unmatched. The CDR3 runs 16 residues. CDR1 and CDR2 (germline): MNHEY, SMNVEV (reference sequence).

The rearrangement links TRBV15 to TRBJ1-3, with 7 bases lining up with TRBD1. The CDR3 has 14 residues. V was pared by 11 bases and J by 0 bases, with 7 bases of the junction left unmatched. Per the germline V gene, CDR1 is LNHNV and CDR2 is YYDKDF (reference sequence). The CDR3 DNA is TGTGCCGCGACGGACAGGAGCTCTGGAAACACCATATATTTT. Translated: CAATDRSSGNTIYF.

This clone was picked up one time. The CDR3 protein is CASSSSGLAGAGELFF. As DNA, the CDR3 is TGCGCCAGCAGCTCATCCGGACTAGCGGGAGCCGGGGAGCTGTTTTTT. V gene TRBV5-1 combines with J gene TRBJ2-2, with 13 nucleotides matching TRBD2. Germline V gene lookup returns CDR1 SGHRS and CDR2 YFSETQ. This CDR3 comprises 16 residues. V lost 3 bases, J lost 6 bases, and 5 bases stayed unmatched.

This clone appeared once. The V call is TRBV14, the J call TRBJ2-1; 9 bases match TRBD2. The CDR3 loop spans 19 amino acids. Germline CDR1 is SGHDN and CDR2 is FVKESK. The V gene end was trimmed by 6 bases and the J gene end by 0 bases; junction bases not matched to a gene: 15. In DNA, the CDR3 is TGTGCCAGCAGTATTAACTTCCCGGGTAGCGGGAGCTCCTACAATGAGCAGTTCTTC. This codes for CASSINFPGSGSSYNEQFF.

This clone was seen a few times. The CDR3 region has the DNA TGTGCCAGCAGCTTGGGAGAACCAAAACGGGCTTTCTTT. Encoded protein: CASSLGEPKRAFF. This chain links TRBV5-8 with TRBJ1-1; D unclear. CDR1 SGHTS and CDR2 YDEGEE come from the germline V gene. CDR3 length: 13 residues. The V end lost 0 bases, the J end lost 11 bases, and 14 bases lay between the germline ends.

In DNA form, the CDR3 reads TGTGCCAGCACGGACAGGGGGCGAAAGGAGGAGACCCAGTACTTC. Amino acid sequence: CASTDRGRKEETQYF. The rearrangement uses TRBV6-6 and TRBJ2-5, with 11 bases identical to TRBD1. CDR3 size: 15 residues. Germline V gene lookup returns CDR1 MNHNY and CDR2 SVGAGI (reference sequence). J was trimmed by 5 bases and V by 7 bases; bases with no gene match: 9.

This sequence joins TRBV7-8 and TRBJ2-1; TRBD2 aligns across 10 bases. Looked up from germline, CDR1 is SGHVS and CDR2 is FQNEAQ. With 2 bases clipped from V and 9 bases from J, the junction kept 10 bases outside the gene matches. There are 16 residues in the CDR3. CDR3 in DNA: TGTGCCAGCAGCTTATACAGCGGGAGGGCCCACATTGAGCAGTTCTTC. Protein product: CASSLYSGRAHIEQFF.

This clone was seen just once. This chain connects TRBV5-4 to TRBJ2-7, with D possibly matching TRBD1 (7 bases). This CDR3 region has 15 residues. Trimming left V 2 bases short and J 1 base short, with 13 bases between. Germline assignment: CDR1 SGHNT and CDR2 YYREEE (reference sequence). CDR3 residues: CASSLAGGQSYEQYF. CDR3 in DNA: TGTGCCAGCAGCTTAGCAGGGGGGCAATCCTACGAGCAGTACTTC.

This clone has a handful of counts. The DNA for the CDR3 is TGTGCCAGCAGCTTCCCTGGCGGGGAGCTGTTTTTT. Translating gives CASSFPGGELFF. The V and J genes are TRBV7-2 and TRBJ2-2; D call uncertain. V was trimmed by 3 bases and J by 7 bases, leaving 6 bases between them. Germline CDR1 and CDR2: SGHTA and FQGNSA. CDR3 length equals 12 residues.